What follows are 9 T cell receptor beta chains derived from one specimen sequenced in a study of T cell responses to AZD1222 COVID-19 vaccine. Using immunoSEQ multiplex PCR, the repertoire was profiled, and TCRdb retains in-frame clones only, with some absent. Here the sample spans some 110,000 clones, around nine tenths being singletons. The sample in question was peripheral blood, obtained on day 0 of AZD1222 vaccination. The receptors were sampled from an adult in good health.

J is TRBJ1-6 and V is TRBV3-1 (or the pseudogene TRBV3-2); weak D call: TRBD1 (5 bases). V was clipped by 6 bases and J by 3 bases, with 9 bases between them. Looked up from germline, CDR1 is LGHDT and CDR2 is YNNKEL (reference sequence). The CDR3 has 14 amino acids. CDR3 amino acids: CASRTVNYNSPLHF. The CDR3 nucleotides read TGTGCCAGCAGGACAGTCAACTATAATTCACCCCTCCACTTT.

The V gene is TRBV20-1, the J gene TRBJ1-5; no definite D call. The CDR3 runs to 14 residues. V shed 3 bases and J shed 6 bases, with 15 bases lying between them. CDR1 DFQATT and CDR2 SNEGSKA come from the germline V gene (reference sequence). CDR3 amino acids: CSASWDRRGQPQHF. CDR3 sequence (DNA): TGCAGTGCTAGTTGGGATCGCCGAGGTCAGCCCCAGCATTTT.

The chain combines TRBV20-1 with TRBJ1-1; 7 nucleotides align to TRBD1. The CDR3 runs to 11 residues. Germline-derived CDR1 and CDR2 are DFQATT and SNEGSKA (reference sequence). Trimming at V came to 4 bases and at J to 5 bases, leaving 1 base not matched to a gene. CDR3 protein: CSAKTGTEAFF. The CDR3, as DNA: TGCAGTGCTAAGACAGGGACTGAAGCTTTCTTT.

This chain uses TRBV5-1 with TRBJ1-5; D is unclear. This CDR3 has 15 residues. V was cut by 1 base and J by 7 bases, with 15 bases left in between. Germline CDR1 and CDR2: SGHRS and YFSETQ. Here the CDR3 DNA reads TGCGCCAGCAGCTTGTTTCCGGGAGGGCGCCAGCCCCAGCATTTT. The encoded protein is CASSLFPGGRQPQHF.

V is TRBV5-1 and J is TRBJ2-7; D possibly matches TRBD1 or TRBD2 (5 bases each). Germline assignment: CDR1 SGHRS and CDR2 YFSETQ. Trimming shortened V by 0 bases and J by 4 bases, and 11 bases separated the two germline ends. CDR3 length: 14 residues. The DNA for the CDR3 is TGCGCCAGCAGCTTGGGAGGGGCTGGTTACGAGCAGTACTTC. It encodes CASSLGGAGYEQYF.

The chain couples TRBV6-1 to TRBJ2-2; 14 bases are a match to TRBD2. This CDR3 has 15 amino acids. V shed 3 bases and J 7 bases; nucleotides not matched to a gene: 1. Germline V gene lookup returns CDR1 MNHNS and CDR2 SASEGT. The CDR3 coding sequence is TGTGCCAGCAGTGAGACTAGCGGGAGGGTCGGGGAGCTGTTTTTT. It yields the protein CASSETSGRVGELFF.

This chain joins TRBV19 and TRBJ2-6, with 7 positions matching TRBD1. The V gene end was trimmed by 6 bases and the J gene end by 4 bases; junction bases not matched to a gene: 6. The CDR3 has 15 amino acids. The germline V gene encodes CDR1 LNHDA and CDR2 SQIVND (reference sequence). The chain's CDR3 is CASSDRGRGANVLTF. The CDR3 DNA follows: TGTGCCAGTAGCGATAGGGGGCGCGGGGCCAACGTCCTGACTTTC.

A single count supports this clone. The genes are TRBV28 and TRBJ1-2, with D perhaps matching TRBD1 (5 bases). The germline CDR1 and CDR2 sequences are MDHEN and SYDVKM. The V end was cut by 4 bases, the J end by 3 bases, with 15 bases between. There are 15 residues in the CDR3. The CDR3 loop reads CASSSAGQSHYGYTF. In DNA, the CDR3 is TGTGCCAGCAGTTCGGCGGGGCAATCGCACTATGGCTACACCTTC.

The CDR3 region has the DNA TGTGCCAGCAGCCCCGGAGGAGGGCGAGAGACCCAGTACTTC. This gives the protein CASSPGGGRETQYF. The chain has TRBV7-3 and TRBJ2-5; possible D gene TRBD2, 6 bases. This CDR3 contains 14 residues. Deletions cut 5 bases from V and 4 bases from J, with 14 bases between. Germline-derived CDR1 and CDR2 are SGHTA and FQGTGA.